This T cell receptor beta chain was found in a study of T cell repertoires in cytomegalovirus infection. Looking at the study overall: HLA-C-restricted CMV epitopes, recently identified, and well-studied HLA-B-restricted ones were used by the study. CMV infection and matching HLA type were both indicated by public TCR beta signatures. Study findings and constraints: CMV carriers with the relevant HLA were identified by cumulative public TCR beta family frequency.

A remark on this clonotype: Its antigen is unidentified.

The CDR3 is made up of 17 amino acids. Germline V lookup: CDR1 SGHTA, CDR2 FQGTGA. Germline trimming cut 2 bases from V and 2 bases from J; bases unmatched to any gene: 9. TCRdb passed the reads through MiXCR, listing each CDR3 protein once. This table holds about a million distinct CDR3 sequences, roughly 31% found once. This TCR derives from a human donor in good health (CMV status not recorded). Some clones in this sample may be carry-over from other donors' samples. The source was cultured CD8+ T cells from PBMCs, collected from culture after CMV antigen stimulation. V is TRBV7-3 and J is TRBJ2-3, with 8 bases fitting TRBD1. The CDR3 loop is CASSLFSGQEITDTQYF. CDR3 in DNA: TGTGCCAGCAGCTTATTTTCGGGACAGGAGATCACAGATACGCAGTATTTT.